This T cell receptor (beta chain) stems from a study of shared clonotypes between healthy human individuals. Study results and limitations: Of the naive CD4 clonotypes, roughly 5% were shared across a handful of donors.

The authors' processing: With immunoSEQ giving junction-only sequences and no quality scores, filtering differed. Generated by immunoSEQ multiplex PCR, the TCRdb table keeps only in-frame clones and is missing some. Clone size and the V and J calls come from that table; the DNA yielded D and trimming. Of about 2.4 million clones detected, 90% to 95% appear once; the ten largest clones hold 0.11% to 0.15%. Germline CDR1 MNHNS, CDR2 SASEGT. The CDR3 totals 15 residues. Between the trimmed V and J ends, which lost 6 bases and 2 bases, there was a span of 17 bases. Worth noting for this clone: Its specificity is unknown.

The source material was naive CD4+ T cells sorted from blood. Stated subset: CD45RA+ positively selected. The chain is built from TRBV6-1 and TRBJ2-7, with D possibly matching TRBD2 (5 bases). This TCR derives from a man aged 18 to 30 in good health. CDR3 sequence: CASRVSDGGTYEQYF. The CDR3 nucleotides are TGTGCCAGCAGGGTTTCGGACGGAGGTACCTACGAGCAGTACTTC.